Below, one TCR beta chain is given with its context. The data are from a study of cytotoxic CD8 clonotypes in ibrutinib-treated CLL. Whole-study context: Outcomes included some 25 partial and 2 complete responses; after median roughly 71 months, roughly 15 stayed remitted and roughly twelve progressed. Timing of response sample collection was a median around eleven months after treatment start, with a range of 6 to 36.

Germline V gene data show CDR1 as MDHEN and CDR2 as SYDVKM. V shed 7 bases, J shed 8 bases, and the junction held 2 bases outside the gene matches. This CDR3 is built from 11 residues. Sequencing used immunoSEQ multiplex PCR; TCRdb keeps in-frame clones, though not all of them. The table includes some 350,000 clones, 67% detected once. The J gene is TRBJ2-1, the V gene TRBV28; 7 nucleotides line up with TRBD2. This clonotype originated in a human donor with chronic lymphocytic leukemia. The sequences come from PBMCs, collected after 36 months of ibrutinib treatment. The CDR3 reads CASIREDEQFF. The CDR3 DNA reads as TGTGCCAGCATTCGGGAGGATGAGCAGTTCTTC. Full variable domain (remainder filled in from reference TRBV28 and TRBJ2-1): DVKVTQSSRYLVKRTGEKVFLECVQDMDHENMFWYRQDPGLGLRLIYFSYDVKMKEKGDIPEGYSVSREKKERFSLILESASTNQTSMYLCASIREDEQFFGPGTRLTVL.